This TCR beta chain was identified during a study of T cells after yellow fever vaccination. For the study at large: SMART-Seq v4 Ultra Low Input prepared the low-cell-number fractions. Study-wide findings and caveats: Most clones from primary vaccination were detected again post-booster (about 96% CD4, roughly 90% CD8).

Ten or more counts support this clonotype. Its antigen is unidentified. A single record per CDR3 protein comes from TCRdb applying MiXCR to the 5' RACE reads. Altogether around 250,000 distinct CDR3 sequences are present, around 4.9% being singletons, with the ten largest covering 3% to 4%. This sequence originates from a man between 18 and 29 years old who received the YFV17D yellow fever vaccine. The source was CD4+ T cells sorted from PBMCs, collected on the day of the yellow fever booster vaccination.

CDR3 bases: TGTGCCAGCAGTTACCCTGGGACTGAGGGGAATGAGCAGTTCTTC. It yields the protein CASSYPGTEGNEQFF. This chain joins TRBV6-6 and TRBJ2-1; D is perhaps TRBD2 (6 bases). V was clipped by 2 bases and J by 7 bases, with 15 bases between them. The CDR3 length is 15 residues. Germline loops: CDR1 MNHNY, CDR2 SVGAGI (reference sequence).